The T cell receptor (beta chain) under discussion was sequenced for a study of shared clonotypes between healthy human individuals. In germline, CDR1 is MDHEN, CDR2 SYDVKM. The CDR3 contains 16 residues. The V gene end was trimmed by 4 bases and the J gene end by 4 bases; junction bases not matched to a gene: 11. Study-level points and caveats: Between a handful of donors, naive CD4 clonotypes were shared at a level of about 5%.

On this clone: Its specificity is unknown.

Investigators spread the genomic DNA of each subset evenly over several immunoSEQ plates. Method: immunoSEQ multiplex PCR; TCRdb's copy keeps in-frame clones and lacks some. The sample has about 320,000 clones, roughly 91% seen once; the top ten hold around 16%. Sequenced sample: memory CD8+ T cells sorted from blood. Regarding subset: CD45RO+ cells pooled with CCR7-negative TemRA cells. This clonotype originated in a man younger than 35 in good health. The V and J genes are TRBV28 and TRBJ2-5; TRBD1 matches at 8 bases. The CDR3 loop is CASSSPDRVEGETQYF. The CDR3 nucleotides read TGTGCCAGCAGTTCCCCGGACAGGGTGGAAGGAGAGACCCAGTACTTC.